This note documents a single T cell receptor beta chain sequence. These data originate in a study of radiotherapy plus CTLA-4 blockade in lung cancer. Produced via immunoSEQ multiplex PCR; TCRdb's table is partial and in-frame only. Altogether about 88,000 clones are present, about two thirds being singletons, with the ten largest covering 11% to 15%. Per germline, CDR1 MNHNS and CDR2 SASEGT. The CDR3 has 15 amino acids. Germline trimming cut 1 base from V and 9 bases from J; bases unmatched to any gene: 6. The clonotype originates from a human donor with non-small cell lung cancer that progressed on radiotherapy plus ipilimumab. The chain is built from TRBV6-1 and TRBJ2-1; 10 bases agree with TRBD2. The sample in question was peripheral blood, obtained from a patient treated with radiotherapy plus ipilimumab. CDR3 amino acids: CASSEGSSSGGEQFF. The CDR3 bases are TGTGCCAGCAGTGAAGGCTCCTCTAGCGGGGGTGAGCAGTTCTTC.